This TCR beta chain derives from a study of T cell changes during pregnancy in multiple sclerosis. The protocol was immunoSEQ multiplex PCR, while the TCRdb copy is restricted to in-frame clones and leaves out a portion. The repertoire holds 90,000 to 100,000 clones, about 91% seen once, with approximately 2.4% in the top ten. The CDR3 extends over 15 amino acids. Per the germline V gene, CDR1 is MNHNS and CDR2 is SASEGT. J was trimmed by 1 base and V by 1 base; bases with no gene match: 1. The table lists this clone with a few counts. The sequencing here drew on peripheral blood, taken after pregnancy. The chain employs TRBV6-1 and TRBJ2-3; 8 bases fit TRBD2. This receptor was obtained from a female donor in good health, enrolled as a control in a pregnancy study. For the CDR3, the DNA is TGTGCCAGCAGTGAAGTCGGGGGGGGCACAGATACGCAGTATTTT. This encodes CASSEVGGGTDTQYF.